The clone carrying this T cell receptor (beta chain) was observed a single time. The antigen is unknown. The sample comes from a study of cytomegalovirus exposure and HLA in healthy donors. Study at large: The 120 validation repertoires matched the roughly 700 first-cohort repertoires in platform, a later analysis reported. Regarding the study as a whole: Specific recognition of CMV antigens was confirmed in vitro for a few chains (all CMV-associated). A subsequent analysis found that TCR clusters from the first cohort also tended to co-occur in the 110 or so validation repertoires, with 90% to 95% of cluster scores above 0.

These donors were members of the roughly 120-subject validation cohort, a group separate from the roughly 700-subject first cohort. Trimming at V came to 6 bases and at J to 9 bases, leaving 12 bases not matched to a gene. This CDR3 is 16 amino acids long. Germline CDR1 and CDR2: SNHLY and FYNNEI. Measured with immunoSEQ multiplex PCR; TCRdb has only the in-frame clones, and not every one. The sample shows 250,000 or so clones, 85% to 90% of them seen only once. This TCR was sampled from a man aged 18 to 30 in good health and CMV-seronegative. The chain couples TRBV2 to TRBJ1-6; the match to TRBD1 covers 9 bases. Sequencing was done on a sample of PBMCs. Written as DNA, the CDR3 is TGTGCCAGCAGGGACCGAACAGGGGGCGGTGGTTCACCCCTCCACTTT. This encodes CASRDRTGGGGSPLHF. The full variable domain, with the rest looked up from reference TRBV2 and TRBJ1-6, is EPEVTQTPSHQVTQMGQEVILRCVPISNHLYFYWYRQILGQKVEFLVSFYNNEISEKSEIFDDQFSVERPDGSNFTLKIRSTKLEDSAMYFCASRDRTGGGGSPLHFGNGTRLTVT.